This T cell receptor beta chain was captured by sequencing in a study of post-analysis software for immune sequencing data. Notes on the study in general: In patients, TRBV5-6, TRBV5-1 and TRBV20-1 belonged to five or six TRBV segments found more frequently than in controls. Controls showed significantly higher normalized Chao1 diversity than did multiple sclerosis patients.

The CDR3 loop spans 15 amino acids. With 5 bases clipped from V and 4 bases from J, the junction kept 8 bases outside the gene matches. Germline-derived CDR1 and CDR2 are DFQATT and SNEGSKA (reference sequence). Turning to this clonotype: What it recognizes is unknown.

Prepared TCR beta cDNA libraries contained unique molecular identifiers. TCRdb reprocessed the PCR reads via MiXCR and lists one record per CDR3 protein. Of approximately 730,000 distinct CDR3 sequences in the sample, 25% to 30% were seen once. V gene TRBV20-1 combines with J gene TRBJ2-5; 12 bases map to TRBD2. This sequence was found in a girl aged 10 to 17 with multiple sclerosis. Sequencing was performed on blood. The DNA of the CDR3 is TGCAGTGCTGAAAAACTAGCGGGGGGTCGAGAGACCCAGTACTTC. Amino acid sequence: CSAEKLAGGRETQYF.